This record concerns one TCR beta chain sequence. This sample was taken from a study of CD4 and CD8 cells across lung adenocarcinoma regions. TCRdb reprocessed the PCR reads via MiXCR and lists one record per CDR3 protein. In the table there are 6,700 or so distinct CDR3 sequences, about 48% of which are singletons. Localized lung adenocarcinoma, a non-small cell lung cancer, affected the donors. Trimming removed 1 base from V and 0 bases from J, with 7 bases in between. The V gene's germline CDR1 is SGHTA and CDR2 FQGNSA. The CDR3 sequence is 15 residues long. The chain joins TRBV7-2 to TRBJ2-1; D perhaps matches TRBD2 (5 bases). The sequence derives from a female donor with lung adenocarcinoma. The CD4 and CD8 labels of this study may be unreliable. The sample comprised CD8+ T cells from the center of a lung tumor. Written as DNA, the CDR3 is TGTGCCAGCAGCTTAGTAGCGAACTCCTACAATGAGCAGTTCTTC. The encoded protein is CASSLVANSYNEQFF.